The 25 T cell receptor beta chains given below trace back to one sample, sequenced in a study of blood T cell repertoires in COVID-19. Generated by immunoSEQ multiplex PCR, the TCRdb table keeps only in-frame clones and is missing some. This sample carries 250,000 to 300,000 clones, 65% to 90% of them seen once, and the ten largest clones take over 2.5%. The sequencing sample was made of peripheral blood. The receptors stem from a woman aged 55-69 years with active or convalescent COVID-19.

V is TRBV6-1 and J is TRBJ1-5, with TRBD1 as a possible D gene (6 bases). The germline gives CDR1 MNHNS, CDR2 SASEGT. The CDR3 has 16 residues. Trimming took off 4 bases at V and 0 bases at J, with 13 bases between the two ends. CDR3 protein: CASSALRGYSNQPQHF. DNA for the CDR3: TGTGCCAGCAGTGCCCTCAGGGGTTATAGCAATCAGCCCCAGCATTTT.

The V gene is TRBV25-1, the J gene TRBJ1-2, with 12 positions matching TRBD1. Losses at the gene ends were 4 bases for V and 7 bases for J; bases not matched to a gene: 10. Looked up from germline, CDR1 is MGHDK and CDR2 is SYGVNS. This CDR3 is built from 16 residues. In DNA form, the CDR3 reads TGTGCCAGCAGTGCCCTCACCGGGACAGGGGGCGGTGGCTACACCTTC. This codes for CASSALTGTGGGGYTF.

The chain joins TRBV7-9 to TRBJ2-1, with 8 bases fitting TRBD1. V lost 5 bases and J lost 8; bases outside the gene matches: 2. CDR1 is SEHNR, CDR2 FQNEAQ, per germline (reference sequence). The CDR3 extends over 12 amino acids. The CDR3 loop reads CASSRTGHEQFF. The DNA of the CDR3 is TGTGCCAGCAGCCGGACAGGGCATGAGCAGTTCTTC.

The chain recombines TRBV4-1 with TRBJ1-1, with D hard to call. Germline CDR1 and CDR2: MGHRA and YSYEKL. This CDR3 comprises 14 residues. V gave up 1 base and J gave up 6 bases, with 12 bases separating them. CDR3 in DNA: TGCGCCAGCAGCCAAGTTGGGTCGGGGTCTGAAGCTTTCTTT. It codes for CASSQVGSGSEAFF.

The chain uses TRBV18 and TRBJ2-1; D not resolved. This CDR3 is 12 amino acids long. Trimming left V 1 base short and J 9 bases short, with 7 bases between. Germline V lookup: CDR1 KGHSH, CDR2 LQKENI. The CDR3 reads CASSPRLPEQFF. In nucleotides, the CDR3 is TGTGCCAGCTCACCACGGCTGCCTGAGCAGTTCTTC.

The V call is TRBV5-8, the J call TRBJ2-1; no reliable D call. V was shortened by 4 bases and J by 4 bases, with 6 bases between the two germline ends. The CDR3 is 12 amino acids. Germline values: CDR1 SGHTS, CDR2 YDEGEE. CDR3 sequence reads: CASSHRYNEQFF. The CDR3 DNA reads TGTGCCAGCAGCCACAGATACAATGAGCAGTTCTTC.

The chain links TRBV15 to TRBJ1-5; unclear D gene. V was pared by 6 bases and J by 0 bases, with 9 bases between. CDR3 length: 14 residues. Germline CDR1 is LNHNV and CDR2 is YYDKDF (reference sequence). The CDR3 region is CATSRRASNQPQHF. CDR3 bases: TGTGCCACCAGTAGAAGAGCTAGCAATCAGCCCCAGCATTTT. The variable domain in full, with the rest retrieved from reference TRBV15 and TRBJ1-5, is DAMVIQNPRYQVTQFGKPVTLSCSQTLNHNVMYWYQQKSSQAPKLLFHYYDKDFNNEADTPDNFQSRRPNTSFCFLDIRSPGLGDTAMYLCATSRRASNQPQHFGDGTRLSIL.

The V call is TRBV7-3, the J call TRBJ2-5, with D possibly matching TRBD2 (6 bases). Looked up from germline, CDR1 is SGHTA and CDR2 is FQGTGA. The ends were cut back, 1 base at V and 4 bases at J, with 16 bases in the middle. The CDR3 consists of 16 residues. The chain's CDR3 is CASSLISSAEGETQYF. The CDR3 region has the DNA TGTGCCAGCAGCTTAATCTCCTCGGCGGAGGGAGAGACCCAGTACTTC.

The gene calls are TRBV4-1 and TRBJ1-2, with 8 bases aligning to TRBD1. V trimming: 0 bases; J trimming: 4 bases; junction bases outside the gene matches: 13. This CDR3 comprises 18 residues. Germline CDR1 is MGHRA and CDR2 is YSYEKL. The CDR3 DNA follows: TGCGCCAGCAGCCAAGATGGGGGGGGGACAGGTCGAGCCTATGGCTACACCTTC. Its translation: CASSQDGGGTGRAYGYTF.

The rearrangement uses TRBV5-1 and TRBJ2-5, with D maybe TRBD1 (5 bases). The CDR3 contains 16 residues. From germline, CDR1 is SGHRS and CDR2 YFSETQ. V was shortened by 1 base and J by 1 base, with 14 bases between the two germline ends. In nucleotides, the CDR3 is TGCGCCAGCAGCTTGCAAGTCGGGCAGGGCCAAGAGACCCAGTACTTC. Translating gives CASSLQVGQGQETQYF. The full variable domain, with the rest looked up from reference TRBV5-1 and TRBJ2-5, is KAGVTQTPRYLIKTRGQQVTLSCSPISGHRSVSWYQQTPGQGLQFLFEYFSETQRNKGNFPGRFSGRQFSNSRSEMNVSTLELGDSALYLCASSLQVGQGQETQYFGPGTRLLVL.

The chain uses TRBV11-2 and TRBJ2-5, with D unclear. Per germline, CDR1 SGHAT and CDR2 FQNNGV. The CDR3 is 13 residues long. V was clipped by 1 base and J by 5 bases, with 8 bases between them. The CDR3 loop reads CASSLAPVETQYF. Here the CDR3 DNA reads TGTGCCAGCAGCTTAGCTCCGGTGGAGACCCAGTACTTC.

The chain is built from TRBV7-2 and TRBJ1-1; D is ambiguous. CDR3 length: 14 amino acids. Germline CDR1 reads SGHTA; CDR2 reads FQGNSA. V was pared by 4 bases and J by 4 bases, with 13 bases between. CDR3 nucleotides: TGTGCCAGCAGCTACCTTACGACATTCACTGAAGCTTTCTTT. This codes for CASSYLTTFTEAFF.

CDR3 loop: CASSQDMTSATGELFF. The CDR3 coding sequence is TGCGCCAGCAGCCAAGATATGACTAGCGCTACCGGGGAGCTGTTTTTT. The chain employs TRBV4-1 and TRBJ2-2; 8 bases are a match to TRBD2. The J segment lost 5 bases and the V segment lost 0 bases, leaving 5 bases of the junction unmatched. From germline, CDR1 is MGHRA and CDR2 YSYEKL. The CDR3 consists of 16 residues.

This rearrangement joins TRBV4-3 to TRBJ1-2, with D perhaps matching TRBD1 (6 bases). The CDR3 consists of 15 residues. CDR1 and CDR2 (germline): LGHNA, YSLEER. With 4 bases removed from V and 4 bases from J, the gap between germline ends came to 16 bases. The CDR3 sequence is CASSPEGEGIYGYTF. CDR3 coding DNA: TGCGCCAGCAGCCCCGAGGGGGAGGGCATCTATGGCTACACCTTC.

The chain uses TRBV7-9 and TRBJ1-2; D is possibly TRBD1 (6 bases). V was cut by 7 bases and J by 5 bases, with 14 bases left in between. This CDR3 spans 13 amino acids. Germline lookup yields CDR1 SEHNR and CDR2 FQNEAQ (reference sequence). The CDR3: CASIKSGEYGYTF. As DNA, the CDR3 is TGTGCCAGCATTAAGTCAGGGGAATATGGCTACACCTTC. Combining the CDR3 with reference TRBV7-9 and TRBJ1-2 gives the whole variable domain DTGVSQNPRHKITKRGQNVTFRCDPISEHNRLYWYRQTLGQGPEFLTYFQNEAQLEKSRLLSDRFSAERPKGSFSTLEIQRTEQGDSAMYLCASIKSGEYGYTFGSGTRLTVV.

This clone was recorded once. V usage is TRBV2 and J usage is TRBJ2-5; 10 bases are a match to TRBD2. After removal of 2 bases from V and 2 bases from J, the junction contained 5 bases not matched to a gene. The CDR3 spans 16 residues. Germline V CDR1 and CDR2: SNHLY, FYNNEI. This chain's CDR3 is CASSERFSGGQETQYF. The CDR3 coding sequence is TGTGCCAGCAGTGAACGGTTTAGCGGGGGGCAAGAGACCCAGTACTTC.

This sequence joins TRBV7-8 and TRBJ1-1; 9 bases are shared with TRBD1. The CDR3 has 13 amino acids. Germline values: CDR1 SGHVS, CDR2 FQNEAQ. With 2 bases clipped from V and 6 bases from J, the junction kept 1 base outside the gene matches. As DNA, the CDR3 is TGTGCCAGCAGCTTAAGACAGGGGGCTGAAGCTTTCTTT. Its translation is CASSLRQGAEAFF.

The rearrangement uses TRBV2 and TRBJ2-7, with a tentative D call TRBD2 (6 bases). Germline loops: CDR1 SNHLY, CDR2 FYNNEI. The germline V and J ends were trimmed by 6 bases and 2 bases, with 14 bases remaining between them. The CDR3 is 14 residues long. CDR3 sequence reads: CASSEGRTTYEQYF. As DNA, the CDR3 is TGTGCCAGCAGCGAGGGGCGGACTACCTACGAGCAGTACTTC.

The V gene is TRBV12-3 or TRBV12-4, the J gene TRBJ2-5, with a possible D match to TRBD2 (6 bases). The ends were cut back, 8 bases at V and 2 bases at J, with 12 bases in the middle. CDR3 size: 13 residues. The CDR3 protein is CASSRGRQETQYF. In DNA form, the CDR3 reads TGTGCCAGCTCGCGGGGACGGCAAGAGACCCAGTACTTC.

This rearrangement joins TRBV7-8 to TRBJ2-7; D is undetermined. The CDR3 loop spans 14 amino acids. The germline V gene encodes CDR1 SGHVS and CDR2 FQNEAQ. V lost 1 base and J lost 6, with 13 bases in between. The CDR3 bases are TGTGCCAGCAGCTTAGTTAACGGTCAGGCCGAGCAGTACTTC. Protein: CASSLVNGQAEQYF.

This chain links TRBV7-9 with TRBJ1-1, with D possibly TRBD1 on 5 matching bases. This CDR3 has 19 amino acids. Germline loops: CDR1 SEHNR, CDR2 FQNEAQ (reference sequence). V shed 4 bases and J shed 4 bases, with 28 bases lying between them. The CDR3 reads CASSSRGRRGLTGLTEAFF. CDR3 DNA: TGTGCCAGCAGCTCAAGAGGACGGAGAGGCCTCACGGGACTCACTGAAGCTTTCTTT.

This chain connects TRBV3-1 (or the pseudogene TRBV3-2) to TRBJ2-1; maybe TRBD2 (7 bases). V gave up 4 bases and J gave up 4 bases, with 20 bases separating them. The CDR3 consists of 17 residues. CDR1 LGHDT and CDR2 YNNKEL come from the germline V gene (reference sequence). CDR3: CASSRGGPLAFYNEQFF. The CDR3, as DNA: TGTGCCAGCAGCCGGGGGGGGCCGCTCGCTTTTTACAATGAGCAGTTCTTC.

The chain is built from TRBV5-8 and TRBJ2-5, with D tentatively TRBD2 (5 bases). CDR3 length equals 13 residues. Germline lookup yields CDR1 SGHTS and CDR2 YDEGEE. Between the trimmed V and J ends, which lost 4 bases and 1 base, there was a span of 8 bases. As DNA, the CDR3 is TGTGCCAGCAGCAGGAGGACCCAAGAGACCCAGTACTTC. Translating it yields CASSRRTQETQYF.

The rearrangement uses TRBV30 and TRBJ1-5; tentatively, D is TRBD1 (6 bases). CDR1 and CDR2 from the germline V gene are GTSNPN and SVGIG (reference sequence). The CDR3 spans 15 residues. V was trimmed by 2 bases and J by 0 bases, leaving 11 bases between them. As DNA, the CDR3 is TGTGCCTGGAGTAGAGGGACAAATAGCAATCAGCCCCAGCATTTT. This sequence encodes CAWSRGTNSNQPQHF. Full variable domain (remainder filled in from reference TRBV30 and TRBJ1-5): SQTIHQWPATLVQPVGSPLSLECTVEGTSNPNLYWYRQAAGRGLQLLFYSVGIGQISSEVPQNLSASRPQDRQFILSSKKLLLSDSGFYLCAWSRGTNSNQPQHFGDGTRLSIL.

This chain's CDR3 is CASSLASGENTEAFF. The CDR3 region has the DNA TGCGCCAGCAGCTTGGCCTCAGGGGAGAACACTGAAGCTTTCTTT. The chain has TRBV5-1 and TRBJ1-1; TRBD1 might be the D (6 bases). This CDR3 spans 15 amino acids. The V and J ends lost 0 bases and 1 base respectively, with 10 bases between them. Germline V gives CDR1 SGHRS, CDR2 YFSETQ.